These 17 T cell receptor beta chains were sequenced from one sample in a study of beta chain features in type 1 diabetes. Isolated RNA was reverse transcribed in full, so expressed TCRB transcripts were sequenced. Measured with immunoSEQ multiplex PCR; TCRdb has only the in-frame clones, and not every one. In the table there are roughly 400,000 clones, around 15% of which are singletons. The sample consisted of naive CD4+ T cells from blood. These receptors came from a woman between 18 and 29 years old in good health.

This clone was seen a few times. This chain uses TRBV7-9 with TRBJ1-2; 8 positions match TRBD1. This CDR3 region has 13 residues. Losses at the gene ends were 5 bases for V and 10 bases for J; bases not matched to a gene: 9. CDR1 and CDR2 from the germline V gene are SEHNR and FQNEAQ (reference sequence). Here the CDR3 DNA reads TGTGCCAGCAGCCCGCAGGGGGCTTCTCTCTACACCTTC. This codes for CASSPQGASLYTF.

In this sample, this clone turned up a few times. This chain links TRBV30 with TRBJ2-1; 10 nucleotides agree with TRBD2. The V gene end was trimmed by 0 bases and the J gene end by 4 bases; junction bases not matched to a gene: 3. Germline CDR1 GTSNPN, CDR2 SVGIG (reference sequence). The CDR3 length is 15 residues. The CDR3 spells CAWSVRAGGYNEQFF. CDR3 bases: TGTGCCTGGAGTGTACGAGCGGGAGGGTACAATGAGCAGTTCTTC.

The sample holds a few counts of this clone. V and J are TRBV25-1 and TRBJ2-7; no clear D gene. Germline V gene sequence: CDR1 MGHDK, CDR2 SYGVNS. The CDR3 runs 14 residues. Trimming removed 3 bases from V and 0 bases from J, with 9 bases in between. The CDR3 spells CASSDFVSSYEQYF. CDR3 DNA sequence: TGTGCCAGCAGTGATTTTGTCAGCTCCTACGAGCAGTACTTC.

The chain is built from TRBV23-1 and TRBJ2-1, with TRBD1 matching 7 bases. TRBV23-1 has ORF status, its function being uncertain. CDR3 length equals 14 residues. V shed 8 bases, J shed 8 bases, and the junction held 12 bases outside the gene matches. The CDR3 DNA reads TGCGCCAGCTTAGACAGGGCTGGGTGTTATGAGCAGTTCTTC. This gives the protein CASLDRAGCYEQFF.

This clone was counted a few times. As DNA, the CDR3 is TGCAGCGTTGACGGCAGGGTAGAGACCCAGTACTTC. Encoded protein: CSVDGRVETQYF. The chain is built from TRBV29-1 and TRBJ2-5; D perhaps matches TRBD1 (5 bases). Trimming took 3 bases from V and 4 from J, leaving 9 bases between them. Germline CDR1 SQVTM, CDR2 ANQGSEA. This CDR3 has 12 residues. Using reference TRBV29-1 and TRBJ2-5 for the parts outside the CDR3, the full variable domain is SAVISQKPSRDICQRGTSLTIQCQVDSQVTMMFWYRQQPGQSLTLIATANQGSEATYESGFVIDKFPISRPNLTFSTLTVSNMSPEDSSIYLCSVDGRVETQYFGPGTRLLVL.

The chain recombines TRBV30 with TRBJ2-7, with TRBD2 identical over 11 bases. Trimming took 0 bases from V and 5 from J; bases not matched to a gene: 3. The CDR3 is 14 amino acids. The germline V gene encodes CDR1 GTSNPN and CDR2 SVGIG (reference sequence). The CDR3 nucleotides are TGTGCCTGGAGTGTCTCTAGCGGGAGGCACGAGCAGTACTTC. Translating gives CAWSVSSGRHEQYF.

The chain recombines TRBV7-3 with TRBJ2-1, with a tentative D call TRBD1 (5 bases). V was pared by 2 bases and J by 6 bases, with 17 bases between. The CDR3 runs 16 residues. In germline, CDR1 is SGHTA, CDR2 FQGTGA. The CDR3 loop reads CASSLRAGPSTNEQFF. DNA of the CDR3: TGTGCCAGCAGCTTACGCGCAGGGCCCTCCACCAATGAGCAGTTCTTC.

This clone was seen only a few times. This specimen includes other DNA sequences encoding the same CDR3. This rearrangement joins TRBV5-1 to TRBJ2-3; weak D call: TRBD2 (5 bases). The CDR3 loop spans 14 amino acids. The germline V and J ends were trimmed by 0 bases and 6 bases, with 11 bases remaining between them. Germline V gene lookup returns CDR1 SGHRS and CDR2 YFSETQ. The CDR3 loop reads CASSLGGSGDTQYF. CDR3 DNA: TGCGCCAGCAGCTTGGGGGGTTCGGGGGATACGCAGTATTTT.

This chain joins TRBV5-6 and TRBJ2-1; 8 positions agree with TRBD2. Germline V gene data show CDR1 as SGHDT and CDR2 as YYEEEE. This CDR3 comprises 16 residues. V lost 1 base and J lost 5; bases outside the gene matches: 8. CDR3 bases: TGTGCCAGCAGCTTGTTTGAGCTAGCGGGTAACAATGAGCAGTTCTTC. As protein: CASSLFELAGNNEQFF.

The V gene is TRBV19, the J gene TRBJ2-5; a weak D match, TRBD2 (6 bases). Germline-derived CDR1 and CDR2 are LNHDA and SQIVND (reference sequence). V was trimmed by 3 bases and J by 2 bases, leaving 13 bases between them. The CDR3 is 15 amino acids. The CDR3 reads CASSIAAGWQETQYF. The CDR3 bases are TGTGCCAGTAGTATCGCGGCGGGGTGGCAAGAGACCCAGTACTTC.

V gene TRBV5-1 combines with J gene TRBJ2-1, with D tentatively TRBD2 (6 bases). Germline values: CDR1 SGHRS, CDR2 YFSETQ. CDR3 length equals 14 residues. V was shortened by 4 bases and J by 0 bases, with 8 bases between the two germline ends. The CDR3 DNA is TGCGCCAGCAGCCGGGGGAACTCCTACAATGAGCAGTTCTTC. Translated: CASSRGNSYNEQFF.

CDR3 coding DNA: TGTGCCAGCAGCCTAAGGCGGGGGACTGGGGCCAACGTCCTGACTTTC. Protein product: CASSLRRGTGANVLTF. The chain uses TRBV7-2 and TRBJ2-6; 7 nucleotides agree with TRBD2. The length of the CDR3 is 16 residues. The ends lost 5 bases at V and 2 bases at J; junction bases unmatched: 6. The germline gives CDR1 SGHTA, CDR2 FQGNSA.

This clone was observed a handful of times. The rearrangement joins TRBV19 to TRBJ2-5; D is ambiguous. V shed 3 bases and J shed 4 bases, with 9 bases lying between them. The germline V gene encodes CDR1 LNHDA and CDR2 SQIVND (reference sequence). This CDR3 spans 13 amino acids. The CDR3 nucleotides are TGTGCCAGTAGTATGGTACTATTAGAGACCCAGTACTTC. Encoded protein: CASSMVLLETQYF.

This chain connects TRBV4-2 to TRBJ2-3; no firm D call. This CDR3 has 16 amino acids. V lost 1 base and J 0 bases, leaving 11 bases between the germline ends. Germline CDR1 and CDR2: LGHNA and YNFKEQ. CDR3 coding DNA: TGTGCCAGCAGCCAAGGCAAGCGAGCTAGCACAGATACGCAGTATTTT. It codes for CASSQGKRASTDTQYF.

This clone has only a few counts. This rearrangement joins TRBV27 to TRBJ2-7; 8 bases map to TRBD1. The CDR3 contains 14 residues. Germline V gene data show CDR1 as MNHEY and CDR2 as SMNVEV (reference sequence). J gave up 6 bases and V 5 bases, and 9 bases lay outside the gene matches. The CDR3 loop reads CASSTGQGWSEQYF. The DNA of the CDR3 is TGTGCCAGCAGTACCGGACAGGGTTGGAGCGAGCAGTACTTC.

CDR3 bases: TGTGCCAGCAGGGTAGGACTAGCGGGAGTTGGGTATCCCAATGAGCAGTTCTTC. It codes for CASRVGLAGVGYPNEQFF. This chain connects TRBV2 to TRBJ2-1, with 13 bases identical to TRBD2. The CDR3 has 18 residues. Looked up from germline, CDR1 is SNHLY and CDR2 is FYNNEI. V lost 6 bases and J lost 6; bases outside the gene matches: 14.

This clone was observed a few times. The chain couples TRBV2 to TRBJ2-1, with TRBD2 matching 16 bases. V was clipped by 5 bases and J by 0 bases; unmatched bases: 7. The germline CDR1 and CDR2 sequences are SNHLY and FYNNEI. CDR3 length: 19 residues. The CDR3 loop is CASSHLGLAGGSSYNEQFF. The DNA of the CDR3 is TGTGCCAGCAGTCACCTGGGACTAGCGGGAGGGAGCTCCTACAATGAGCAGTTCTTC.